This T cell receptor (beta chain) was identified in a study of cytomegalovirus exposure and HLA in healthy donors. The CDR3 spans 13 residues. Trimming took 5 bases from V and 9 from J; bases not matched to a gene: 7. Germline V lookup: CDR1 SGHNT, CDR2 YENEEA. The PCR made use of 60 Vbeta and 13 Jbeta primers. Profiling relied on immunoSEQ multiplex PCR, and the TCRdb table lists in-frame clones only, not all of them. The table lists 170,000 or so clones, approximately 85% of them singletons. The chain uses TRBV11-3 and TRBJ2-1; TRBD1 agrees at 7 bases. The material sequenced was PBMCs. The sequence derives from a girl between 5 and 17 years old in good health and CMV-seropositive. The CDR3 here is CASSPQGMFEQFF. The CDR3 region has the DNA TGTGCCAGCAGCCCACAGGGGATGTTTGAGCAGTTCTTC.